This T cell receptor (beta chain) was observed in a study of beta chain features in type 1 diabetes. The CDR3 length is 16 residues. On this clone: What it binds is not known.

Study findings and constraints: Shorter TCRB CDR3s, moderately but significantly so, marked every one of the four CD4+ subsets in Type 1 diabetes patients.

The authors reverse transcribed all of the isolated RNA, so sequencing captured expressed TCRB transcripts. Repertoires were generated with immunoSEQ multiplex PCR, while TCRdb's copy carries only in-frame clones and drops some. The repertoire has fewer than 400,000 clones, around 8.5% of them found once; the top ten carry about 1%. Source material: central memory CD4+ T cells from blood. This sequence joins TRBV21-1 and TRBJ1-5; the D call in the table, TRBD1, was not verified against the DNA. TRBV21-1 constitutes a pseudogene. The clonotype comes from a man aged 25 to 45 with type 1 diabetes. CDR3 coding DNA: TGTGCCAGCAGCATCCAGGGGTACACCTTAATCCAGCCCCAGCATTTT. This gives the protein CASSIQGYTLIQPQHF.